Below are 5 T cell receptor beta chains sequenced from a single sample in a study of T cell clonality in common variable immunodeficiency. Sequencing was performed with immunoSEQ multiplex PCR; in TCRdb, only in-frame clones are kept and a portion is missing. The sample shows over 30,000 clones, none of them appearing just once. Sequenced sample: peripheral blood mononuclear cells. Receptors originate from a person aged 18 to 70 in good health.

This clone showed up just a few times. From the germline J gene comes the end of the CDR3, since the read stops 3 residues before it. The gene calls are TRBV6-1 and TRBJ1-2; D may be TRBD1 (6 bases). The CDR3 totals 16 residues. Looked up from germline, CDR1 is MNHNS and CDR2 is SASEGT. The DNA read from the CDR3 is TGTGCCAGCAGTCAAGACAGGCTTGGGAGGTACAATGAC. Encoded protein: CASSQDRLGRYND. From start to end, the CDR3 is CASSQDRLGRYNDYTF.

This clone has only a few counts. The junction differs from germline at one of its ends, possibly a read error. The read is 3 residues too short to cover the CDR3 end, so that end is filled in from the germline J gene. Additional DNA sequences in this sample encode the identical CDR3. The chain carries TRBV19 and TRBJ1-3; TRBD1 agrees at 9 bases. CDR1 LNHDA and CDR2 SQIVND come from the germline V gene (reference sequence). This CDR3 is 15 amino acids long. The part of the CDR3 DNA that was read is TGTGCCAGCCAGAGACAGGGGGGGACTGGAAACACA. It codes for CASQRQGGTGNT. The full-length CDR3 reads as CASQRQGGTGNTIYF.

This clone showed up many times. This chain's CDR3 is CASSIYGTPAYEQYF. The CDR3 DNA, read in part, is TGTGCCAGCAGCATTTACGGGACTCCGGCCTACGAG. The chain combines TRBV7-8 with TRBJ2-7, with D perhaps TRBD2 (6 bases). The read falls 3 residues short of the CDR3 end, and the missing part is taken from the germline J gene. V was clipped by 5 bases and J by 2 bases, with 16 bases between them. This CDR3 spans 15 amino acids. The V gene's germline CDR1 is SGHVS and CDR2 FQNEAQ.

This clone occurred many times. With the read ending 3 residues before the CDR3 end, the germline J gene is used to fill in that end. V and J are TRBV11-3 and TRBJ1-6; weak D call: TRBD1 (5 bases). The CDR3 has 13 residues. Germline V gene lookup returns CDR1 SGHNT and CDR2 YENEEA. The germline V and J ends were trimmed by 5 bases and 9 bases, with 11 bases remaining between them. The CDR3 protein is CASSRKRGSPLHF. The CDR3 bases that were read are TGTGCCAGCAGCCGGAAGAGGGGTTCACCC.

At least ten counts were recorded for this clone. The read gets to within 3 residues of the CDR3 end, and the germline J gene fills in the rest. The chain uses TRBV20-1 and TRBJ1-6; possible D gene TRBD1, 5 bases. Germline values: CDR1 DFQATT, CDR2 SNEGSKA (reference sequence). The CDR3 loop spans 17 amino acids. Trimming removed 0 bases from V and 5 bases from J, with 17 bases in between. The sequenced CDR3 bases are TGCAGTGCTAGAGATTCATGGCAGGGTGTCGATAATTCACCC. Residues: CSARDSWQGVDNSP. The complete CDR3 protein is CSARDSWQGVDNSPLHF.